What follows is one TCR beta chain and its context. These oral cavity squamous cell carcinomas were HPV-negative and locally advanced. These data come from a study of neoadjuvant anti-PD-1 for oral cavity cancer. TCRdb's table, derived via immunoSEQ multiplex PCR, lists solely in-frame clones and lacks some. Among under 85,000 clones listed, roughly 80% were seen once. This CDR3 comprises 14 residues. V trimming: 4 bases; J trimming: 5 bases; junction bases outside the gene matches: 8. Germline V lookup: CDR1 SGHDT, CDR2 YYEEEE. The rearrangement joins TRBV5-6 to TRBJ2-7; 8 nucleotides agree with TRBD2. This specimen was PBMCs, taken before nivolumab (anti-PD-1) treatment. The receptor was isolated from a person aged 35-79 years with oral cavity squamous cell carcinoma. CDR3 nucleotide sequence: TGTGCCAGCAGCCAGGGGACTAGACTACACGAGCAGTACTTC. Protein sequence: CASSQGTRLHEQYF. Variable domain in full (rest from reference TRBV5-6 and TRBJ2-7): DAGVTQSPTHLIKTRGQQVTLRCSPKSGHDTVSWYQQALGQGPQFIFQYYEEEERQRGNFPDRFSGHQFPNYSSELNVNALLLGDSALYLCASSQGTRLHEQYFGPGTRLTVT.